This TCR beta chain comes out of a study of T cell repertoires in cytomegalovirus infection. The overall study: Public signatures in TCR beta pointed to CMV infection and matching HLA type. Study observations and caveats: HLA-C-restricted CMV-specific TCR beta clonotypes were dominant in the ex vivo response. The study identified carriers of CMV plus the relevant HLA from cumulative public TCR beta family frequency.

Comments on this clonotype: Its antigen is currently unknown.

MiXCR, run by TCRdb on the reads, gives a single entry per CDR3 protein. This sample yields 150,000 to 200,000 distinct CDR3 sequences, of which less than 9.5% are seen a single time; about 4.6% belongs to the top ten. This CDR3 contains 15 residues. Germline V gene data show CDR1 as LNHDA and CDR2 as SQIVND (reference sequence). The germline V and J ends were trimmed by 1 base and 5 bases, with 14 bases remaining between them. Sequencing was done on a sample of PBMCs. The J gene is TRBJ1-1, the V gene TRBV19; a possible D gene is TRBD1 (6 bases). This receptor was taken from a human donor in good health (CMV status not recorded). Some clones in this sample may be carry-over from other donors' samples. CDR3 amino acids: CASSIGTGRGTEAFF. In DNA form, the CDR3 reads TGTGCCAGTAGTATAGGTACAGGGCGAGGGACTGAAGCTTTCTTT.